A single sample is the source of the 3 T cell receptor beta chains below, sequenced in a study of vaccination and CD4 T cells after COVID-19 (dated by TCRdb to between 2021 and 2022). Their target antigens are unknown. Libraries were constructed by PCR. The data were produced on an Illumina iSeq 100. DNA from cultured CD4+ T cells underwent TCR sequencing with the Oncomine TCR Beta short-read assay at the Johns Hopkins FTIC core. The public sequencing data were trimmed at Q25 with fastp and processed into clonotypes with MiXCR by TCRdb, which kept only in-frame beta chains. Entries are consolidated by CDR3 protein sequence, retaining the most common genes and DNA. The sample profile shows about 8,000 distinct CDR3 sequences; 45% to 50% of them were found once. The leading ten clones occupy approximately 20% of the sample. This specimen's treatment or condition label, interpreted: roughly ten-day PBMC culture with coronavirus spike peptide pools or control peptides (ViraFEST assay).

The sample comprised CD4+ T cells from blood, cultured in vitro. The source is a human donor who had recovered from COVID-19.

The chain is built from TRBV7-9 and TRBJ2-5; D unclear. In germline, CDR1 is SEHNR, CDR2 FQNEAQ (reference sequence). V gave up 4 bases and J gave up 0 bases, with 9 bases separating them. The CDR3 sequence is 14 residues long. The CDR3 nucleotides are TGTGCCAGCAGCTACGCCCGGTACCAAGAGACCCAGTACTTC. It is translated as CASSYARYQETQYF.

The J gene is TRBJ2-2, the V gene TRBV27; 13 bases align to TRBD2. V dropped 5 bases and J dropped 7; count of bases not matched to a gene: 7. This CDR3 has 16 amino acids. Germline loops: CDR1 MNHEY, CDR2 SMNVEV (reference sequence). The CDR3, as DNA: TGTGCCAGCAGTCCCTGGACTAGCGGGAGTAGCGGGGAGCTGTTTTTT. Protein product: CASSPWTSGSSGELFF.

This chain links TRBV6-1 with TRBJ1-2, with D possibly being TRBD1 (5 bases). Germline V gene data show CDR1 as MNHNS and CDR2 as SASEGT. CDR3 size: 13 residues. V lost 5 bases, J lost 1 base, and 8 bases lay in between. The CDR3 DNA is TGTGCCAGCAGTCGACAGATTAACTATGGCTACACCTTC. Translation gives CASSRQINYGYTF.